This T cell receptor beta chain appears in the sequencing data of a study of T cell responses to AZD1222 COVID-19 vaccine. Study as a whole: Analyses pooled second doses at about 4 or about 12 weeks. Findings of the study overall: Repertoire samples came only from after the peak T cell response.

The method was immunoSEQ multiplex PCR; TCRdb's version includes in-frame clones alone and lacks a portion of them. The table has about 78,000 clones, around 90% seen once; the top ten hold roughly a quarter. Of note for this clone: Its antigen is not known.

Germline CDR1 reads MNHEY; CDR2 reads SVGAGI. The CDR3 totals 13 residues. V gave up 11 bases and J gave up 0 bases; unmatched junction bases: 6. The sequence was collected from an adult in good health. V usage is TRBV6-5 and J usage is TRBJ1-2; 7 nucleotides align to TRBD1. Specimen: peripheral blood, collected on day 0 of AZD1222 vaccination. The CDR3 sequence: CAFSDRANYGYTF. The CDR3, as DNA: TGTGCCTTTTCCGACAGGGCTAACTATGGCTACACCTTC.